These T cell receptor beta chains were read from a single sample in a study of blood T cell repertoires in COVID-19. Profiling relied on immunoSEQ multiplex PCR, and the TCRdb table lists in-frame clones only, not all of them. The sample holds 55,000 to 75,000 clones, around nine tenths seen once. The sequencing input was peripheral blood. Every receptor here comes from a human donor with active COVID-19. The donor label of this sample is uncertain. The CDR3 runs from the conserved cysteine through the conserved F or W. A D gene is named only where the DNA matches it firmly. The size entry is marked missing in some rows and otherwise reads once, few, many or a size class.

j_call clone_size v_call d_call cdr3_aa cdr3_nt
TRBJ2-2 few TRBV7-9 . CASSSGQYTGELFF TGTGCCAGCAGCTCCGGACAGTACACCGGGGAGCTGTTTTTT
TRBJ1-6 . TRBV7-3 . CASSLMSEENSYNSPLHF TGTGCCAGCAGCTTAATGTCGGAGGAGAACTCCTATAATTCACCCCTCCACTTT
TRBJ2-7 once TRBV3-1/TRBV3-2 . CASSPRGGATYEQYF TGTGCCAGCAGCCCGCGTGGCGGGGCCACCTACGAGCAGTACTTC
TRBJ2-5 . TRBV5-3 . CARSLGGREETQYF TGTGCCAGAAGCTTGGGTGGCAGGGAAGAGACCCAGTACTTC
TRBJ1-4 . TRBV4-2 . CASSNRDIGEKLFF TGTGCCAGCAGCAACAGGGATATTGGTGAAAAACTGTTTTTT
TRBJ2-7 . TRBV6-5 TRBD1 CASSQDRFPYEQYF TGTGCCAGCAGTCAGGACAGGTTTCCTTACGAGCAGTACTTC
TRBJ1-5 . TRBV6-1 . CASSPIAQPQHF TGTGCCAGCAGCCCTATTGCACAGCCCCAGCATTTT
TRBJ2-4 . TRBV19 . CASSGRGDQNIQYF TGTGCCAGTAGTGGGCGGGGAGACCAAAACATTCAGTACTTC
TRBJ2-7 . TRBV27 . CASSSGPGVGSYEQYF TGTGCCAGCAGCTCCGGCCCGGGGGTAGGGTCCTACGAGCAGTACTTC
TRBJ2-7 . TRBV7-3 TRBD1 CASSFDRGSSEQYF TGTGCCAGCAGCTTCGACAGGGGATCTAGTGAGCAGTACTTC
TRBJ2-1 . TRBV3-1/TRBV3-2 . CASSQDPRDEQFF TGTGCCAGCAGCCAAGACCCACGGGATGAGCAGTTCTTC
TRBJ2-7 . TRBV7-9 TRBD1 CASSLLGQSSYEQYF TGTGCCAGCAGCTTATTGGGACAGAGCTCCTACGAGCAGTACTTC
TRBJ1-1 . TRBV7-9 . CASSLSLNTEAFF TGTGCCAGCAGCTTAAGCCTGAACACTGAAGCTTTCTTT
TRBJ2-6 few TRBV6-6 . CASSPTLGSSGANVLTF TGTGCCAGCAGTCCCACCCTAGGGAGCTCTGGGGCCAACGTCCTGACTTTC
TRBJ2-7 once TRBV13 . CASSLGGASYEQYF TGTGCCAGCAGCTTAGGGGGGGCATCCTACGAGCAGTACTTC
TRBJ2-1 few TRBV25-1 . CASSQAGNYNEQFF TGTGCCAGCAGCCAAGCAGGGAACTACAATGAGCAGTTCTTC
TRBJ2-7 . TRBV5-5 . CASSLEWQSYEQYF TGTGCCAGCAGCTTGGAGTGGCAATCCTACGAGCAGTACTTC
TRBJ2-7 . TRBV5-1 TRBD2 CASSFLAGSYEQYF TGCGCCAGCAGCTTTCTAGCGGGGTCCTACGAGCAGTACTTC
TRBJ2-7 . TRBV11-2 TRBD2 CASSLNFGTTLRRQYF TGTGCCAGCAGCTTAAACTTTGGGACTACTCTTCGGCGGCAGTACTTC
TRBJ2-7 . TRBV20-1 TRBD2 CSASPTSAISYEQYF TGCAGTGCTAGTCCCACTAGCGCTATTTCCTACGAGCAGTACTTC
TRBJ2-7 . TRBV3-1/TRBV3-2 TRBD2 CASSRWTSGSIYEQYF TGTGCCAGCAGCCGATGGACTAGCGGGAGTATTTACGAGCAGTACTTC
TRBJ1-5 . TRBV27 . CASSLLYGGYQPQHF TGTGCCAGCAGTTTATTATATGGAGGATATCAGCCCCAGCATTTT
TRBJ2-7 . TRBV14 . CASSQEGRLGIPNYEQYF TGTGCCAGCAGCCAGGAGGGAAGATTGGGAATACCCAACTACGAGCAGTACTTC
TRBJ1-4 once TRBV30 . CAWAIQGTNEKLFF TGTGCCTGGGCAATTCAGGGTACTAATGAAAAACTGTTTTTT